The present entry profiles one T cell receptor (beta chain) with its context. Its target is unknown. The source of the sample is a study of shared clonotypes between healthy human individuals. The CDR3 has 15 amino acids. V dropped 2 bases and J dropped 6; count of bases not matched to a gene: 8. Germline loops: CDR1 MNHNS, CDR2 SASEGT. The assay was immunoSEQ multiplex PCR, and TCRdb's table has in-frame clones only and misses some. The table includes around 750,000 clones, under 80% detected once. Study results and caveats: Shared clonotypes: about 4.6% naive CD4, around 4% naive CD8, roughly 2.4% memory CD4, about 0.4% memory CD8. Among the subsets, naive ones generally showed larger estimated richness than memory ones.

The sequenced sample consisted of memory CD4+ T cells sorted from blood. This sample's subset: CD45RA-negative fraction. The V call is TRBV6-1, the J call TRBJ1-2, with TRBD1 matching 8 bases. This receptor was obtained from a woman in her twenties or thirties in good health. The CDR3 sequence: CASSERDRQRNGYTF. As DNA, the CDR3 is TGTGCCAGCAGTGAAAGGGACAGGCAAAGGAATGGCTACACCTTC.